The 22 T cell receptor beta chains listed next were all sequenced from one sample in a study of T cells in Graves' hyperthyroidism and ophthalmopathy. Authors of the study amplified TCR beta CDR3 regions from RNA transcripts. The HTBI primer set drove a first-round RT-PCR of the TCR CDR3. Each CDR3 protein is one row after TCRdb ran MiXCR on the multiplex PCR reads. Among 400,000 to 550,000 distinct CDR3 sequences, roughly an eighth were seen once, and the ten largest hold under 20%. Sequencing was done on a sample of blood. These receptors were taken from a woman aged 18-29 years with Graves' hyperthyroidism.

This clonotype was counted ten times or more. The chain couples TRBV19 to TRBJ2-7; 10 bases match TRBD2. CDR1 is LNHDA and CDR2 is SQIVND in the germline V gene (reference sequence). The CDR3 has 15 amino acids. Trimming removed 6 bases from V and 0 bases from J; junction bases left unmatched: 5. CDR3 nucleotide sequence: TGTGCCAGTAGAAAAGCTAGCGGGGGCTCCTACGAGCAGTACTTC. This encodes CASRKASGGSYEQYF.

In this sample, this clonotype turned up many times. DNA for the CDR3: TGTGCCAGCATGGCGAACTATGGCTACACCTTC. It specifies CASMANYGYTF. The gene calls are TRBV2 and TRBJ1-2; no clear D. The germline CDR1 and CDR2 sequences are SNHLY and FYNNEI. The V and J ends lost 7 bases and 2 bases respectively, with 5 bases between them. This CDR3 is 11 amino acids long.

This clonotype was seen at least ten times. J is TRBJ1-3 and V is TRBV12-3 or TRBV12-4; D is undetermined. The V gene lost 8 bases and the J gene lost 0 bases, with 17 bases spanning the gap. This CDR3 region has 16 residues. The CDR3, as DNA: TGTGCCAGCCTTCCTTTGGGTCCCGGCTCTGGAAACACCATATATTTT. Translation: CASLPLGPGSGNTIYF.

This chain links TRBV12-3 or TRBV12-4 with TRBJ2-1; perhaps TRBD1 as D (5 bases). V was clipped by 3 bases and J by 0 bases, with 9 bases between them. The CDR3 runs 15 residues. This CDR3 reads CASSFQGSSYNEQFF. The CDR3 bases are TGTGCCAGCAGTTTTCAGGGCAGCTCCTACAATGAGCAGTTCTTC.

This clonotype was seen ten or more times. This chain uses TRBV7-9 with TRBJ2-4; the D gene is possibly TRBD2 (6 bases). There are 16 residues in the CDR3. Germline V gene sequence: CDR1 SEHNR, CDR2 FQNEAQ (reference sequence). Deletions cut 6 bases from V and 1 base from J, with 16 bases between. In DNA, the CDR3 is TGTGCCAGCAGTTCCACGGTTCTAGCGGCCAAAAACATTCAGTACTTC. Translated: CASSSTVLAAKNIQYF. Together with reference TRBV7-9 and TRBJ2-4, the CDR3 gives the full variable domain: DTGVSQNPRHKITKRGQNVTFRCDPISEHNRLYWYRQTLGQGPEFLTYFQNEAQLEKSRLLSDRFSAERPKGSFSTLEIQRTEQGDSAMYLCASSSTVLAAKNIQYFGAGTRLSVL.

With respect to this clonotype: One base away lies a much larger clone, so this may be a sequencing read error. CDR3 in DNA: TGTGCCAGCAGTGAGACTAGCCTGAGTACAGATACGCTGTATTTT. Translated, it gives CASSETSLSTDTLYF. The chain couples TRBV6-1 to TRBJ2-3, with 7 bases identical to TRBD2. The CDR3 consists of 15 residues. The germline V gene encodes CDR1 MNHNS and CDR2 SASEGT.

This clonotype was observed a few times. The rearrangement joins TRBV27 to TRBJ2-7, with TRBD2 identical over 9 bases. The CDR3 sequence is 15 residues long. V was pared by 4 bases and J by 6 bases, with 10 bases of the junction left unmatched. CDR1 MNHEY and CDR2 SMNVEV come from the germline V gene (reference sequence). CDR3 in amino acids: CASSYLAGGPSEQYF. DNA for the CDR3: TGTGCCAGCAGTTACCTTGCGGGAGGGCCTTCCGAGCAGTACTTC.

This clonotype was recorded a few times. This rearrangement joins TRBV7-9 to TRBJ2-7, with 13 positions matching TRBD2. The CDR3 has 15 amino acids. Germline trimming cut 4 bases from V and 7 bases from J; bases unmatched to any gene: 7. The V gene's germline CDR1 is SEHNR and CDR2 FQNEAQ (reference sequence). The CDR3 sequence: CASSSGLAGVWEQYV. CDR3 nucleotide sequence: TGTGCCAGCAGCTCAGGACTAGCGGGAGTGTGGGAGCAGTACGTC.

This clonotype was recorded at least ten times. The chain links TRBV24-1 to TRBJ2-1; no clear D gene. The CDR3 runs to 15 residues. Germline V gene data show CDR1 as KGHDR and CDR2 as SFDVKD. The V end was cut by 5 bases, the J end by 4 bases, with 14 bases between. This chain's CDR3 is CATSGAGDLYNEQFF. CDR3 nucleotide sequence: TGTGCCACCAGTGGAGCTGGCGACTTATACAATGAGCAGTTCTTC.

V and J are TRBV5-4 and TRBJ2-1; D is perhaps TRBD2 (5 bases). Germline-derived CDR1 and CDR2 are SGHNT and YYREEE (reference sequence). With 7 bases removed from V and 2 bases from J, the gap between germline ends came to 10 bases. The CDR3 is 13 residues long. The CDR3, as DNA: TGTGCCAGCCCGGGGTATCCCTACAATGAGCAGTTCTTC. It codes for CASPGYPYNEQFF.

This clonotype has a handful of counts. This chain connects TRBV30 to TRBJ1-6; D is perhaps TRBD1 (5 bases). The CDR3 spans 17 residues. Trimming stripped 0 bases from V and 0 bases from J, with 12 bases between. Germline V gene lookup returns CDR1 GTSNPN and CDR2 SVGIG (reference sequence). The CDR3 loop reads CAWSVLGGSSYNSPLHF. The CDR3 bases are TGTGCCTGGAGTGTACTGGGGGGGAGCTCCTATAATTCACCCCTCCACTTT.

The CDR3 region is CASSFAEENEQFF. Written as DNA, the CDR3 is TGTGCCAGCAGTTTTGCCGAGGAAAATGAGCAGTTCTTC. V and J are TRBV27 and TRBJ2-1; D is unresolved. The CDR3 extends over 13 amino acids. From germline, CDR1 is MNHEY and CDR2 SMNVEV (reference sequence). Trimming cost V 3 bases and J 7 bases, with 10 bases left between them.

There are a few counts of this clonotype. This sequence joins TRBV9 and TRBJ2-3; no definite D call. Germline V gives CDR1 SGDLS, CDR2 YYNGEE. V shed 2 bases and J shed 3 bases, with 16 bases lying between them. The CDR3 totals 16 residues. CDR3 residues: CASSVPAHASTDTQYF. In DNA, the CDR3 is TGTGCCAGCAGCGTGCCAGCACACGCGTCGACAGATACGCAGTATTTT.

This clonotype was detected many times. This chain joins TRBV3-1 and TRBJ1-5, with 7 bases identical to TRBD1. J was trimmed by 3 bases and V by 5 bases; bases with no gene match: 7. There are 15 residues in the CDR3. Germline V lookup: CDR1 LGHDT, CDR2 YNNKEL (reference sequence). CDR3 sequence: CASSSQGDHNQPQHF. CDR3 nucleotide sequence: TGTGCCAGCAGCTCGCAGGGGGATCACAATCAGCCCCAGCATTTT.

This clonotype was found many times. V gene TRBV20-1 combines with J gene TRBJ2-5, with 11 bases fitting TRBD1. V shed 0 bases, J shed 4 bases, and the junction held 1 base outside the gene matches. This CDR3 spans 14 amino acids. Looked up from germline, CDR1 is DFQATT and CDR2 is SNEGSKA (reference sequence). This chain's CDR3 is CSAREGTGGETQYF. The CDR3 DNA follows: TGCAGTGCTAGAGAGGGGACAGGGGGAGAGACCCAGTACTTC.

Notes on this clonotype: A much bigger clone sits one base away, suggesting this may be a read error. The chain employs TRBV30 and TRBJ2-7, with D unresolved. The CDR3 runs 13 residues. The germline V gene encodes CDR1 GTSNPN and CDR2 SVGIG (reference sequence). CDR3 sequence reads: CARRDPTDYEQYF. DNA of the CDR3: TGTGCCCGGAGAGACCCCACAGACTACGAGCAGTACTTC.

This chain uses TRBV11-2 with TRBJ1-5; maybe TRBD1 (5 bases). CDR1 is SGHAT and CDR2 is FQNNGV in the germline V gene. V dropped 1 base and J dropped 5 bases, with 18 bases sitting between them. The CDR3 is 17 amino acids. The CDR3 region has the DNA TGTGCCAGCAGCTTAGGGGGCCCCGGGGGAGCCGATCAGCCCCAGCATTTT. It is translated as CASSLGGPGGADQPQHF.

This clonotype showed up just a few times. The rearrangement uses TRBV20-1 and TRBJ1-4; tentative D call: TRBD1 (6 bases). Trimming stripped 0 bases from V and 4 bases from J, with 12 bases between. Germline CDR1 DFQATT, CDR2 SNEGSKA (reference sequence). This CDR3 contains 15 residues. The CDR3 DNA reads TGCAGTGCTAGAGATCAGGGGAGGAGTAATGAAAAACTGTTTTTT. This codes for CSARDQGRSNEKLFF.

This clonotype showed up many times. The CDR3 sequence is CASSLSGQGGLLTDTQYF. The CDR3 coding sequence is TGTGCCAGCAGCTTATCGGGGCAGGGAGGGTTGCTCACAGATACGCAGTATTTT. This rearrangement joins TRBV7-9 to TRBJ2-3; 7 bases fit TRBD2. V lost 2 bases to trimming and J lost 2 bases; unmatched junction nucleotides: 13. This CDR3 contains 18 residues. The germline gives CDR1 SEHNR, CDR2 FQNEAQ (reference sequence).

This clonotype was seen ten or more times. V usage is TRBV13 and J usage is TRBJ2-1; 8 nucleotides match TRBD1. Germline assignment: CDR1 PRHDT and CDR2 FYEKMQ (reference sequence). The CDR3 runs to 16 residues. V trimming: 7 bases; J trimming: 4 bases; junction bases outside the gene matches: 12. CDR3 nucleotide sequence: TGTGCCAGCAAGGACGGACAGGGTAACTTGTACAATGAGCAGTTCTTC. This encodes CASKDGQGNLYNEQFF.

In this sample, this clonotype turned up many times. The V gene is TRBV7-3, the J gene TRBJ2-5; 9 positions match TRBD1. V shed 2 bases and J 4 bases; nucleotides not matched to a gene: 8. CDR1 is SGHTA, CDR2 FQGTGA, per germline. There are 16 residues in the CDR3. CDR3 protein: CASSLGDREGGETQYF. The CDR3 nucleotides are TGTGCCAGCAGCTTAGGGGACAGGGAAGGGGGAGAGACCCAGTACTTC.

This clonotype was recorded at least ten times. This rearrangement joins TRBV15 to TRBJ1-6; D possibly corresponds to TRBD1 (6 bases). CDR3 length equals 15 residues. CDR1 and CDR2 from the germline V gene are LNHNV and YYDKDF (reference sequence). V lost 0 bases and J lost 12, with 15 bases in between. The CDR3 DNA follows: TGTGCCACCAGCAGAGATCCCGGTAGGGGGGGACCCCTCCACTTT. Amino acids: CATSRDPGRGGPLHF. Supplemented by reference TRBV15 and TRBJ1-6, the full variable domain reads DAMVIQNPRYQVTQFGKPVTLSCSQTLNHNVMYWYQQKSSQAPKLLFHYYDKDFNNEADTPDNFQSRRPNTSFCFLDIRSPGLGDTAMYLCATSRDPGRGGPLHFGNGTRLTVT.